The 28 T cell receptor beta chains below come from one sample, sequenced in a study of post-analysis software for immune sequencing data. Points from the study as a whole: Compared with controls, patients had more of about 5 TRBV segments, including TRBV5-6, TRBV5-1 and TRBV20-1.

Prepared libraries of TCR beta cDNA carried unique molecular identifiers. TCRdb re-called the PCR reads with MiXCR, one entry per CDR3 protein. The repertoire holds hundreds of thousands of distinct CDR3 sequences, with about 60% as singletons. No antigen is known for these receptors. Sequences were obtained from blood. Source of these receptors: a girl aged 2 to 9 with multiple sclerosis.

The CDR3 DNA reads TGCGCCAGCAGCCAAGATATGGGGCAGGGGGAGCAGGAGACCCAGTACTTC. Protein product: CASSQDMGQGEQETQYF. The chain has TRBV4-3 and TRBJ2-5, with TRBD1 matching 7 bases. The CDR3 has 17 residues. The V segment lost 0 bases and the J segment 5 bases; nucleotides outside the gene matches: 12. The germline V gene encodes CDR1 LGHNA and CDR2 YSLEER.

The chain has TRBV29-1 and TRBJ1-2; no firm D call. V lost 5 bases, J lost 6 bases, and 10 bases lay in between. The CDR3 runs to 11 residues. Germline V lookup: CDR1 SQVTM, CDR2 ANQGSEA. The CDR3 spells CSVRSENGYTF. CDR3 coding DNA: TGCAGCGTTCGGAGTGAGAATGGCTACACCTTC.

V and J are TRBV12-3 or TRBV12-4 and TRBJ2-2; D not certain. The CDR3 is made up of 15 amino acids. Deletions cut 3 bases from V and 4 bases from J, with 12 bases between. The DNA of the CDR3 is TGTGCCAGCAGTTTCCCGGGTTTTCTCACCGGGGAGCTGTTTTTT. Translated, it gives CASSFPGFLTGELFF.

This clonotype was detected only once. The CDR3 loop reads CASSRTGETNTEAFF. DNA of the CDR3: TGTGCCAGCAGCCGGACAGGGGAAACAAACACTGAAGCTTTCTTT. The gene calls are TRBV7-2 and TRBJ1-1, with 9 positions matching TRBD1. CDR3 length: 15 residues. Germline-derived CDR1 and CDR2 are SGHTA and FQGNSA. The ends lost 5 bases at V and 2 bases at J; junction bases unmatched: 6.

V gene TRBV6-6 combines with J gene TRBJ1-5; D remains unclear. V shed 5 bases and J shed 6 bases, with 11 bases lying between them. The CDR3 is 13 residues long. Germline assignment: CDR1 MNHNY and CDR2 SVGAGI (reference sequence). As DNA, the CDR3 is TGTGCCAGCAGTCCAGGTTGGGGTCAGCCCCAGCATTTT. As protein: CASSPGWGQPQHF.

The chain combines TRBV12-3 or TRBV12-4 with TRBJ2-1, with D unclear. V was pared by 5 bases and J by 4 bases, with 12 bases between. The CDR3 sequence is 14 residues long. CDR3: CASSAPLGYNEQFF. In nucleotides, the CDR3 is TGTGCCAGCAGTGCGCCCCTAGGTTACAATGAGCAGTTCTTC.

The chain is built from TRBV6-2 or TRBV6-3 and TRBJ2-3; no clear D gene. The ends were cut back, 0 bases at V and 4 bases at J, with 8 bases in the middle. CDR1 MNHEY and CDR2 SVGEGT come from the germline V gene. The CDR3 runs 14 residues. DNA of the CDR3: TGTGCCAGCAGTTACTCGGCCCCGGCAGATACGCAGTATTTT. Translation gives CASSYSAPADTQYF.

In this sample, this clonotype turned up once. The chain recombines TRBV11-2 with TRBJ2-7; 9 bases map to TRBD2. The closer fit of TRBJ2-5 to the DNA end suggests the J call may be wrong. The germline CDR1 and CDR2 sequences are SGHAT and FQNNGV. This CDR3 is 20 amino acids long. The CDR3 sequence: CASSLGWRGGRPISPETQYF. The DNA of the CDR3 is TGTGCCAGCAGCTTAGGTTGGCGGGGGGGCCGTCCCATCAGTCCAGAGACCCAGTACTTC.

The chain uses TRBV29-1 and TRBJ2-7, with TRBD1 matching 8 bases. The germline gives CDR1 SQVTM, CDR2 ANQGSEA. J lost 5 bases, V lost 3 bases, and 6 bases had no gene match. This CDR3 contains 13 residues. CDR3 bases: TGCAGCGTTGACCCCTCGACAGGGGACGAGCAGTACTTC. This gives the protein CSVDPSTGDEQYF.

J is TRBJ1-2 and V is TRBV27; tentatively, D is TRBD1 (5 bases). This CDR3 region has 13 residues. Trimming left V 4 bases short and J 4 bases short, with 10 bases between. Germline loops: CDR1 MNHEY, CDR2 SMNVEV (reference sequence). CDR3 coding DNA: TGTGCCAGCAGTTCGCAGGGTACCTATGGCTACACCTTC. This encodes CASSSQGTYGYTF.

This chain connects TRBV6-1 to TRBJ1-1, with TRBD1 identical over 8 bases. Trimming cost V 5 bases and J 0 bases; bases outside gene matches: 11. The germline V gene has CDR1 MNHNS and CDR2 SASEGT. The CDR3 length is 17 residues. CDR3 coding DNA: TGTGCCAGCAGTAGTTTCCCGTCAGGGGGCATGAACACTGAAGCTTTCTTT. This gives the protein CASSSFPSGGMNTEAFF.

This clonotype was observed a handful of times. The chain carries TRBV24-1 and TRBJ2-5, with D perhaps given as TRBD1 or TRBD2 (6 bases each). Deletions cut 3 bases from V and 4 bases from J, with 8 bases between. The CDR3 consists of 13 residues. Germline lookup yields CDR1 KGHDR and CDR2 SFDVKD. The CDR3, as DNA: TGTGCCACCAGTGATGGAGGGGGAGAGACCCAGTACTTC. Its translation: CATSDGGGETQYF.

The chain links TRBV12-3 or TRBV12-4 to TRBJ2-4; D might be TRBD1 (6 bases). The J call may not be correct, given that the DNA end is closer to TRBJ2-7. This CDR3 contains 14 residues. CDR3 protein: CASSSSTGRYEQYF. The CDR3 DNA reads TGTGCCAGCAGTTCCTCGACAGGAAGGTACGAGCAGTACTTC.

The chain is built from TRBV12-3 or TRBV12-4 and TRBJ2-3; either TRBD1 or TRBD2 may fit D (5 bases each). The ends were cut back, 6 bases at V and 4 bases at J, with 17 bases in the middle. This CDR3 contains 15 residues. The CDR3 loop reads CASSRDGGLADTQYF. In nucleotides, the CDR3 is TGTGCCAGCAGCCGGGACGGCGGGTTAGCAGATACGCAGTATTTT.

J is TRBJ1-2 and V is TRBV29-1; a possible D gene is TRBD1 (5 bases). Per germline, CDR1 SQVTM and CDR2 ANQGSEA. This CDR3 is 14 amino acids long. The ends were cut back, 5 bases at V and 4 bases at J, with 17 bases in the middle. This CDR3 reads CSVNWQGGSYGYTF. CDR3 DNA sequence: TGCAGCGTTAACTGGCAGGGTGGAAGCTATGGCTACACCTTC.

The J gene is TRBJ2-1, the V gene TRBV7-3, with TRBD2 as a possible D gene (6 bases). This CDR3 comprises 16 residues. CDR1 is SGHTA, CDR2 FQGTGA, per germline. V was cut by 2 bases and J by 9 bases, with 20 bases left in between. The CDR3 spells CASSLGGSPIASEQFF. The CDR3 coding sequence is TGTGCCAGCAGCTTAGGGGGGAGCCCCATCGCTAGTGAGCAGTTCTTC. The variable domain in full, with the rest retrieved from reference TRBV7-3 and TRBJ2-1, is GAGVSQTPSNKVTEKGKYVELRCDPISGHTALYWYRQSLGQGPEFLIYFQGTGAADDSGLPNDRFFAVRPEGSVSTLKIQRTERGDSAVYLCASSLGGSPIASEQFFGPGTRLTVL.

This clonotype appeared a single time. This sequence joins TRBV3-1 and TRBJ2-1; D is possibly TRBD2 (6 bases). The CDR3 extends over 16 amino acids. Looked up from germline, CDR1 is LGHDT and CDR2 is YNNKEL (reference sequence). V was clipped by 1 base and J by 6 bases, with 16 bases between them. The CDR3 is CASSQVPRDRRNEQFF. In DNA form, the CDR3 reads TGTGCCAGCAGCCAAGTGCCGCGGGATCGTCGCAATGAGCAGTTCTTC.

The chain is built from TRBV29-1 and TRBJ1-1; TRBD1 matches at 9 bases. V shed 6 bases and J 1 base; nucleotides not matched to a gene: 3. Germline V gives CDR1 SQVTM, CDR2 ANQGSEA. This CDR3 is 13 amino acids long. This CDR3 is CSVAGQGNTEAFF. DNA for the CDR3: TGCAGCGTAGCGGGACAGGGGAACACTGAAGCTTTCTTT.

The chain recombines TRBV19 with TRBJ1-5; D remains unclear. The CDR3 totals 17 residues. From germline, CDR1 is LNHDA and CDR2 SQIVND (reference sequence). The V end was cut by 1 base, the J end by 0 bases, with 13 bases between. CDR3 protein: CASSIASRLNSNQPQHF. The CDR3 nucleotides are TGTGCCAGTAGTATAGCCAGCCGACTGAATAGCAATCAGCCCCAGCATTTT.

The CDR3, as DNA: TGTGCCAGCAACTGGACAGGAGTAAACATTCAGTACTTC. Translation: CASNWTGVNIQYF. The chain links TRBV7-4 to TRBJ2-4; TRBD1 agrees at 7 bases. J gave up 6 bases and V 7 bases, and 6 bases lay outside the gene matches. CDR3 length equals 13 residues. Looked up from germline, CDR1 is SGHVT and CDR2 is SQSDAQ.

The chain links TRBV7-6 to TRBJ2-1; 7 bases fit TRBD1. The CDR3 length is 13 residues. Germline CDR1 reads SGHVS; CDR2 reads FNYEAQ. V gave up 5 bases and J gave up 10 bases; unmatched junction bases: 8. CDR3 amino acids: CASSVTGEREQFF. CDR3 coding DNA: TGTGCCAGCAGCGTCACAGGGGAGAGGGAGCAGTTCTTC.

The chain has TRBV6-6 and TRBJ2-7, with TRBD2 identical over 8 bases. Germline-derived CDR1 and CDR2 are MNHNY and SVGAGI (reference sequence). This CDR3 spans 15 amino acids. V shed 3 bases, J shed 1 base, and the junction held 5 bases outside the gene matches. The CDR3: CASSYGKRGSYEQYF. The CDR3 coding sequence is TGTGCCAGCAGTTATGGAAAGCGGGGGTCCTACGAGCAGTACTTC.

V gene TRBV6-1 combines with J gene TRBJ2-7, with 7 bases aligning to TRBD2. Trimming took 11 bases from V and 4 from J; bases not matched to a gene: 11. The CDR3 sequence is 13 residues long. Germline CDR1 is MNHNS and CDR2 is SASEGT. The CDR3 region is CAGRSGAVYEQYF. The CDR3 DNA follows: TGTGCCGGACGAAGCGGGGCCGTTTACGAGCAGTACTTC.

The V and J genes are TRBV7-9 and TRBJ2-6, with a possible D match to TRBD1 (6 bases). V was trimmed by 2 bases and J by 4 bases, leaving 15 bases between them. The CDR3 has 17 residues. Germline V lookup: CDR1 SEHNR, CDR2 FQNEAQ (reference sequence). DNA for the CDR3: TGTGCCAGCAGCTTACAAAGGGCAGGGGTCGGGGCCAACGTCCTGACTTTC. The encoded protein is CASSLQRAGVGANVLTF.

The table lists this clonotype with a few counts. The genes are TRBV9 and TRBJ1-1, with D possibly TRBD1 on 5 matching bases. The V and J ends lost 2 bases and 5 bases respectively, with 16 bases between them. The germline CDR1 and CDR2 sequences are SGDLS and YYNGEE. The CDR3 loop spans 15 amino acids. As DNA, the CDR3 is TGTGCCAGCAGCGTCGGCGGGGGGGAGGTAACTGAAGCTTTCTTT. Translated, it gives CASSVGGGEVTEAFF.

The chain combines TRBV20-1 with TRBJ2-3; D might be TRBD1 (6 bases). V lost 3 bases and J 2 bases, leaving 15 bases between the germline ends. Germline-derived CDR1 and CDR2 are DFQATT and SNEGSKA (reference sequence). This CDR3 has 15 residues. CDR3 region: CSARGHRQATDTQYF. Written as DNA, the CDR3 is TGCAGTGCTAGGGGACACCGACAGGCCACAGATACGCAGTATTTT.

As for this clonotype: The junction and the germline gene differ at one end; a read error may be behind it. The CDR3 reads CAGSRTEPYNSPLHF. The CDR3 bases are TGTGCCGGCAGCCGGACAGAGCCTTATAATTCACCCCTCCACTTT. The J gene is TRBJ1-6, the V gene TRBV7-2, with a possible D match to TRBD1 (6 bases). CDR3 length equals 15 residues. In germline, CDR1 is SGHTA, CDR2 FQGNSA.

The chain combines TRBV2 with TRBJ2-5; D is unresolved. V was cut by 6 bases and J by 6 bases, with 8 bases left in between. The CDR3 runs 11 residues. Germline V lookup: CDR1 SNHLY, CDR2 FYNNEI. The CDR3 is CASREYQTQYF. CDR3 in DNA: TGTGCCAGCAGAGAGTATCAGACCCAGTACTTC.